The rows below give T cell receptor beta chains drawn from one sample of a study of control samples from healthy donors and cancer patients. Here immunoSEQ multiplex PCR was the method, and the copy in TCRdb shows in-frame clones only, minus some. Of 95,000 to 100,000 clones in the sample, roughly 86% are singletons; the top ten hold roughly 2%. The sequenced sample consisted of blood. Every receptor here comes from a man in his fifties or sixties in good health. The CDR3 runs from the conserved cysteine through the conserved F or W. The D gene is left open where the match is weak. Clone size, where shown, is once, few, many, or a class for clones that have expanded.

d_gene: NA; j_gene: TRBJ2-1; v_gene: TRBV5-6; abundance: NA; CDR3nt: TGTGCCAGCAGCTTGGCAGGGAATATTATCAATCATGAGCAGTTCTTC; CDR3aa: CASSLAGNIINHEQFF
d_gene: NA; j_gene: TRBJ1-6; v_gene: TRBV15; abundance: NA; CDR3nt: TGTGCCACCAGCAGAGGAGGGGGACAAAATTCACCCCTCCACTTT; CDR3aa: CATSRGGGQNSPLHF
d_gene: NA; j_gene: TRBJ1-2; v_gene: TRBV7-9; abundance: NA; CDR3nt: TGTGCCAGCAGCTTAGGAGGAGTAGGGACCTATGGCTACACCTTC; CDR3aa: CASSLGGVGTYGYTF
d_gene: NA; j_gene: TRBJ2-1; v_gene: TRBV19; abundance: NA; CDR3nt: TGTGCCAGCCAAGGACTAAGCTCCTACAATGAGCAGTTCTTC; CDR3aa: CASQGLSSYNEQFF
d_gene: TRBD1; j_gene: TRBJ1-6; v_gene: TRBV5-8; abundance: NA; CDR3nt: TGTGCCAGCAGCCCCAGACAGGGCGGAAATTCACCCCTCCACTTT; CDR3aa: CASSPRQGGNSPLHF
d_gene: NA; j_gene: TRBJ2-6; v_gene: TRBV19; abundance: NA; CDR3nt: TGTGCCAGTAGTGCGTACACTGGGGCCAACGTCCTGACTTTC; CDR3aa: CASSAYTGANVLTF
d_gene: NA; j_gene: TRBJ1-4; v_gene: TRBV3-1/TRBV3-2; abundance: NA; CDR3nt: TGTGCCAGCAGCCAAGGTAGGACAGATGCAACTAATGAAAAACTGTTTTTT; CDR3aa: CASSQGRTDATNEKLFF
d_gene: NA; j_gene: TRBJ1-1; v_gene: TRBV7-9; abundance: NA; CDR3nt: TGTGCCAGCAGCTCGAGACCGACAGAGAACACTGAAGCTTTCTTT; CDR3aa: CASSSRPTENTEAFF
d_gene: NA; j_gene: TRBJ2-5; v_gene: TRBV27; abundance: NA; CDR3nt: TGTGCCAGCAGATGGGGTGAGACCCAGTACTTC; CDR3aa: CASRWGETQYF
d_gene: NA; j_gene: TRBJ2-4; v_gene: TRBV5-1; abundance: NA; CDR3nt: TGCGCCAGCAGCCCAATAGCGGAGCTAGCCAAAAACATTCAGTACTTC; CDR3aa: CASSPIAELAKNIQYF
d_gene: TRBD1; j_gene: TRBJ1-2; v_gene: TRBV6-5; abundance: NA; CDR3nt: TGTGCCAGCAAGGGACAGGGGGCTGAGGGCTACACCTTC; CDR3aa: CASKGQGAEGYTF
d_gene: NA; j_gene: TRBJ1-4; v_gene: TRBV3-1/TRBV3-2; abundance: NA; CDR3nt: TGTGCCAGCAGCCAAGGTCGAACGGGAACTAATGAAAAACTGTTTTTT; CDR3aa: CASSQGRTGTNEKLFF
d_gene: TRBD2; j_gene: TRBJ2-3; v_gene: TRBV5-6; abundance: NA; CDR3nt: TGTGCCAGCAGCAAGAGACTAGCCCCGAGCACAGATACGCAGTATTTT; CDR3aa: CASSKRLAPSTDTQYF
d_gene: TRBD2; j_gene: TRBJ2-3; v_gene: TRBV6-4; abundance: once; CDR3nt: TGTGCCAGCAGTGTGATCGCGGGAGGGCCGCCGGATACGCAGTATTTT; CDR3aa: CASSVIAGGPPDTQYF
d_gene: TRBD1; j_gene: TRBJ2-3; v_gene: TRBV27; abundance: NA; CDR3nt: TGTGCCAGCCGCCGGGGACAGGTGGTAGATACGCAGTATTTT; CDR3aa: CASRRGQVVDTQYF
d_gene: NA; j_gene: TRBJ1-1; v_gene: TRBV18; abundance: once; CDR3nt: TGTGCCAGCTCACCACCGAGACCTACACCTGAAGCTTTCTTT; CDR3aa: CASSPPRPTPEAFF
d_gene: NA; j_gene: TRBJ2-7; v_gene: TRBV9; abundance: NA; CDR3nt: TGTGCCAGCAGCGTTGGGATTGGCTACGAGCAGTACTTC; CDR3aa: CASSVGIGYEQYF
d_gene: NA; j_gene: TRBJ2-2; v_gene: TRBV6-5; abundance: NA; CDR3nt: TGTGCCAGCAGCTACCTTGTTGTCGGGGCCGGCGGGGAGCTGTTTTTT; CDR3aa: CASSYLVVGAGGELFF
d_gene: NA; j_gene: TRBJ1-5; v_gene: TRBV5-6; abundance: few; CDR3nt: TGTGCCAGCAGCGGGTGGGGGGTTCAGCCCCAGCATTTT; CDR3aa: CASSGWGVQPQHF
d_gene: NA; j_gene: TRBJ2-7; v_gene: TRBV4-1; abundance: once; CDR3nt: TGCGCCAGCAGCCAAAGTGTGGGGGCCGAGCAGTACTTC; CDR3aa: CASSQSVGAEQYF
d_gene: NA; j_gene: TRBJ1-6; v_gene: TRBV6-4; abundance: few; CDR3nt: TGTGCCAGCAGTGACTCGATGGGGGATAATTCACCCCTCCACTTT; CDR3aa: CASSDSMGDNSPLHF
d_gene: NA; j_gene: TRBJ1-1; v_gene: TRBV6-2/TRBV6-3; abundance: NA; CDR3nt: TGTGCCAGCAGTTACGTACAGGATTGGAACACTGAAGCTTTCTTT; CDR3aa: CASSYVQDWNTEAFF
d_gene: TRBD2; j_gene: TRBJ2-1; v_gene: TRBV29-1; abundance: NA; CDR3nt: TGCAGCGTTGGAAGTTCGGGACTAGCGGGAGGTTACAATGAGCAGTTCTTC; CDR3aa: CSVGSSGLAGGYNEQFF
d_gene: TRBD1; j_gene: TRBJ2-1; v_gene: TRBV5-1; abundance: NA; CDR3nt: TGCGCCAGCAGTCCCGGGACAGTCAGCGCTTATGGTAACAATGAGCAGTTCTTC; CDR3aa: CASSPGTVSAYGNNEQFF
d_gene: NA; j_gene: TRBJ2-7; v_gene: TRBV3-1/TRBV3-2; abundance: NA; CDR3nt: TGTGCCAGCAGCCAAGGAGGCTACGAGCAGTACTTC; CDR3aa: CASSQGGYEQYF
d_gene: TRBD1; j_gene: TRBJ2-5; v_gene: TRBV14; abundance: NA; CDR3nt: TGTGCCAGCAGCTTACCCGGGACAGGTGGTGGACAGACCCAGTACTTC; CDR3aa: CASSLPGTGGGQTQYF
d_gene: NA; j_gene: TRBJ2-7; v_gene: TRBV11-2; abundance: NA; CDR3nt: TGTGCCAGCGTGGCGCCCTACTCCTACGAGCAGTACTTC; CDR3aa: CASVAPYSYEQYF
d_gene: NA; j_gene: TRBJ2-5; v_gene: TRBV19; abundance: NA; CDR3nt: TGTGCCAGTAGTCAGGACAGTGGCAAGACCCAGTACTTC; CDR3aa: CASSQDSGKTQYF
d_gene: NA; j_gene: TRBJ2-7; v_gene: TRBV3-1/TRBV3-2; abundance: NA; CDR3nt: TGTGCCAGCAGCCAAGATTGGGCTATTAACGAGCAGTACTTC; CDR3aa: CASSQDWAINEQYF
d_gene: NA; j_gene: TRBJ1-1; v_gene: TRBV30; abundance: NA; CDR3nt: TGTGCCTGGAGACCCGGGAACACTGAAGCTTTCTTT; CDR3aa: CAWRPGNTEAFF
d_gene: NA; j_gene: TRBJ2-5; v_gene: TRBV7-2; abundance: NA; CDR3nt: TGTGCCAGCAGCTCCCCAAACTATGGGACCCAGTACTTC; CDR3aa: CASSSPNYGTQYF
d_gene: TRBD1; j_gene: TRBJ1-1; v_gene: TRBV18; abundance: NA; CDR3nt: TGTGCCAGCTCACCACCAATGCAGGGGGTGAACACTGAAGCTTTCTTT; CDR3aa: CASSPPMQGVNTEAFF